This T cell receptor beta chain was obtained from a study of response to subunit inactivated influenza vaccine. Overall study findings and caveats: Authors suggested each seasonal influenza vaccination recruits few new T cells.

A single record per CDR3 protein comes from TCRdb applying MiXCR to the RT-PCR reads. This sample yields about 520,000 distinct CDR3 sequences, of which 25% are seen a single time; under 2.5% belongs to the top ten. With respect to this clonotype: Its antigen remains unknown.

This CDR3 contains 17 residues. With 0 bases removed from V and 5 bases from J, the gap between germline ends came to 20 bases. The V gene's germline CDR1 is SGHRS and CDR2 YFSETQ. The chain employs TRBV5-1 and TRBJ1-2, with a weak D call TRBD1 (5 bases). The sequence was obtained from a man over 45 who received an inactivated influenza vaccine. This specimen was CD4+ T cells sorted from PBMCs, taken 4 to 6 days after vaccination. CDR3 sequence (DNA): TGCGCCAGCAGCTTGGGATCTTGGACAAGTTTTCGGTATGGCTACACCTTC. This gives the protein CASSLGSWTSFRYGYTF. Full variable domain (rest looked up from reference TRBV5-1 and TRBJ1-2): KAGVTQTPRYLIKTRGQQVTLSCSPISGHRSVSWYQQTPGQGLQFLFEYFSETQRNKGNFPGRFSGRQFSNSRSEMNVSTLELGDSALYLCASSLGSWTSFRYGYTFGSGTRLTVV.